The 25 T cell receptor beta chains presented below share a single source sample, sequenced in a study of identical twins. TCRdb used MiXCR to reprocess the 5' RACE reads, holding one entry per CDR3 protein. The sample has roughly 1.6 million distinct CDR3 sequences; about 30% are singletons. Sample: cord blood. The source of these receptors is a newborn girl in good health.

V gene TRBV19 combines with J gene TRBJ2-1; D ambiguous. The CDR3 consists of 13 residues. Germline CDR1 is LNHDA and CDR2 is SQIVND (reference sequence). V lost 3 bases and J lost 7, with 10 bases in between. CDR3 loop: CASSIPSRNEQFF. The CDR3 DNA reads TGTGCCAGTAGTATTCCCAGTCGTAATGAGCAGTTCTTC.

Written as DNA, the CDR3 is TGCGCCAGCAGCTTGGGGGCAGGGCCTACTAACTATGGCTACACCTTC. Translated: CASSLGAGPTNYGYTF. This chain links TRBV5-1 with TRBJ1-2; D is perhaps TRBD1 (5 bases). The length of the CDR3 is 16 residues. The germline V gene encodes CDR1 SGHRS and CDR2 YFSETQ. V shed 0 bases and J shed 0 bases, with 12 bases lying between them.

The V call is TRBV3-1, the J call TRBJ2-7; D is possibly TRBD1 (5 bases). From germline, CDR1 is LGHDT and CDR2 YNNKEL (reference sequence). The CDR3 runs 16 residues. Trimming removed 0 bases from V and 2 bases from J, with 14 bases in between. The CDR3 protein is CASSQDARQTPYEQYF. CDR3 bases: TGTGCCAGCAGCCAAGATGCCCGACAGACTCCCTACGAGCAGTACTTC.

This clonotype was picked up a small number of times. The chain combines TRBV20-1 with TRBJ2-4; 11 nucleotides line up with TRBD1. V was pared by 2 bases and J by 6 bases, with 6 bases of the junction left unmatched. Germline-derived CDR1 and CDR2 are DFQATT and SNEGSKA (reference sequence). The CDR3 loop spans 15 amino acids. CDR3 protein: CSARPRTGGRNIQYF. The CDR3 bases are TGCAGTGCTAGACCTAGGACAGGGGGCAGAAACATTCAGTACTTC.

The rearrangement uses TRBV30 and TRBJ2-3; D is perhaps TRBD1 (6 bases). The germline V gene has CDR1 GTSNPN and CDR2 SVGIG (reference sequence). Trimming shortened V by 7 bases and J by 4 bases, and 18 bases separated the two germline ends. The CDR3 contains 14 residues. The CDR3 loop reads CALTGTRGADTQYF. The CDR3 bases are TGTGCCTTAACCGGGACCAGGGGCGCAGATACGCAGTATTTT.

The V call is TRBV28, the J call TRBJ2-7; D is possibly TRBD2 (5 bases). This CDR3 is built from 17 residues. V dropped 3 bases and J dropped 0 bases, with 18 bases sitting between them. The germline V gene encodes CDR1 MDHEN and CDR2 SYDVKM. Here the CDR3 DNA reads TGTGCCAGCAGTTTTCTTAGTTTTAGACGGGGCTCCTACGAGCAGTACTTC. Its protein is CASSFLSFRRGSYEQYF.

This clonotype was seen a few times. The chain couples TRBV9 to TRBJ2-1; 9 nucleotides match TRBD1. The CDR3 length is 15 residues. In germline, CDR1 is SGDLS, CDR2 YYNGEE. The V and J ends lost 0 bases and 5 bases, in that order; junction bases with no gene match: 3. This chain's CDR3 is CASSVEDRGHNEQFF. The CDR3 region has the DNA TGTGCCAGCAGCGTAGAGGACAGGGGACACAATGAGCAGTTCTTC.

This clonotype was counted between two and nine times. The germline gene is not matched at one end of the junction; a read error may be the cause. CDR3 amino acids: CASSLAPTRGETQYF. In DNA, the CDR3 is TGTGCTAGCAGCTTAGCCCCAACTAGGGGAGAGACCCAGTACTTC. The gene calls are TRBV7-7 and TRBJ2-5; D is perhaps TRBD1 or TRBD2 (5 bases each). The CDR3 runs 15 residues. The germline CDR1 and CDR2 sequences are SSHAT and FNYEAQ (reference sequence). The full variable domain, rest sourced from reference TRBV7-7 and TRBJ2-5, is GAGVSQSPRYKVTKRGQDVTLRCDPISSHATLYWYQQALGQGPEFLTYFNYEAQPDKSGLPSDRFSAERPEGSISTLTIQRTEQRDSAMYRCASSLAPTRGETQYFGPGTRLLVL.

The chain joins TRBV12-5 to TRBJ2-4; D gene uncertain. V lost 5 bases and J 8 bases, leaving 16 bases between the germline ends. Germline CDR1 reads LGHNT; CDR2 reads FRNRAP. This CDR3 has 14 residues. The CDR3 loop reads CASGPSLAGDIQYF. DNA for the CDR3: TGTGCTAGTGGTCCCTCATTAGCTGGAGACATTCAGTACTTC.

The chain couples TRBV4-1 to TRBJ2-1; D gene uncertain. V dropped 1 base and J dropped 0 bases, with 10 bases sitting between them. Germline CDR1 is MGHRA and CDR2 is YSYEKL. This CDR3 is built from 16 residues. CDR3 coding DNA: TGCGCCAGCAGCCAAGCGGTACCGAGCTCCTACAATGAGCAGTTCTTC. It translates to CASSQAVPSSYNEQFF.

The V call is TRBV30, the J call TRBJ2-7; unclear D gene. Germline lookup yields CDR1 GTSNPN and CDR2 SVGIG (reference sequence). The germline V and J ends were trimmed by 1 base and 12 bases, with 10 bases remaining between them. This CDR3 has 10 residues. This CDR3 is CAWSAGLMYF. The CDR3 DNA is TGTGCCTGGAGTGCCGGGTTGATGTACTTC.

This rearrangement joins TRBV24-1 to TRBJ2-1; 9 bases align to TRBD1. After removal of 12 bases from V and 7 bases from J, the junction contained 9 bases not matched to a gene. The CDR3 totals 13 residues. In germline, CDR1 is KGHDR, CDR2 SFDVKD. This chain's CDR3 is CALRDRVTNEQFF. The DNA for the CDR3 is TGTGCCCTACGGGACAGGGTAACTAATGAGCAGTTCTTC.

The genes are TRBV2 and TRBJ1-5, with unresolved D. The germline V gene encodes CDR1 SNHLY and CDR2 FYNNEI. The V and J ends lost 6 bases and 5 bases respectively, with 17 bases between them. This CDR3 contains 15 residues. Written as DNA, the CDR3 is TGTGCCAGCAGCAAGAGCCTTGATAACTATCAGCCCCAGCATTTT. This encodes CASSKSLDNYQPQHF.

This clonotype was found a few times. V gene TRBV7-2 combines with J gene TRBJ2-1, with D uncertain. Germline assignment: CDR1 SGHTA and CDR2 FQGNSA. The V and J ends lost 1 base and 8 bases respectively, with 15 bases between them. This CDR3 has 15 residues. CDR3 bases: TGTGCCAGCAGCTTAGTGAGTGATAGTCGGGATGAGCAGTTCTTC. This translates into CASSLVSDSRDEQFF.

Comments on this clonotype: This may be a read error, as it is one base from a much larger clone. The V call is TRBV7-9, the J call TRBJ2-4, with TRBD1 matching 7 bases. Germline loops: CDR1 SEHNR, CDR2 FQNEAQ (reference sequence). There are 16 residues in the CDR3. V trimming: 5 bases; J trimming: 3 bases; junction bases outside the gene matches: 10. The CDR3 nucleotides read TGTGCCAGCAGCCCGCAGGGGGAACGGGGCAAAAACATTCAGTACTTC. Its protein is CASSPQGERGKNIQYF.

This clonotype was seen only a few times. The rearrangement uses TRBV20-1 and TRBJ2-5; tentatively, D is TRBD2 (6 bases). Germline lookup yields CDR1 DFQATT and CDR2 SNEGSKA (reference sequence). The CDR3 covers 15 residues. Trimming took off 2 bases at V and 2 bases at J, with 15 bases between the two ends. CDR3 nucleotide sequence: TGCAGTGCTAGAAGAAGGGCGGGGCCACAAGAGACCCAGTACTTC. Translation: CSARRRAGPQETQYF.

The V and J genes are TRBV7-9 and TRBJ2-3; 10 nucleotides agree with TRBD2. Germline trimming cut 6 bases from V and 5 bases from J; bases unmatched to any gene: 2. This CDR3 has 13 amino acids. The germline V gene has CDR1 SEHNR and CDR2 FQNEAQ (reference sequence). The CDR3 spells CASRRLAGDTQYF. CDR3 DNA sequence: TGTGCCAGCAGGAGACTAGCGGGAGATACGCAGTATTTT.

This clonotype came up a few times. The genes are TRBV5-1 and TRBJ2-1, with 12 bases matching TRBD2. Germline values: CDR1 SGHRS, CDR2 YFSETQ. V trimming: 7 bases; J trimming: 3 bases; junction bases outside the gene matches: 5. The CDR3 is made up of 15 amino acids. The CDR3 protein is CASSRTSGNYNEQFF. The CDR3 coding sequence is TGCGCCAGCTCTAGGACTAGCGGGAACTACAATGAGCAGTTCTTC.

J is TRBJ2-7 and V is TRBV18, with 7 bases aligning to TRBD1. The CDR3 is 15 amino acids. CDR1 and CDR2 (germline): KGHSH, LQKENI. Losses at the gene ends were 1 base for V and 4 bases for J; bases not matched to a gene: 7. The CDR3 coding sequence is TGTGCCAGCTCACCACAGGTAGGGGGCGTTTACGAGCAGTACTTC. Translated: CASSPQVGGVYEQYF.

This clonotype was picked up a small number of times. This rearrangement joins TRBV20-1 to TRBJ2-5; possibly TRBD2 for D (5 bases). V lost 1 base and J lost 5, with 14 bases in between. Germline lookup yields CDR1 DFQATT and CDR2 SNEGSKA (reference sequence). This CDR3 is 14 amino acids long. CDR3 region: CSARVRGKKETQYF. The CDR3, as DNA: TGCAGTGCTAGAGTTCGAGGGAAAAAGGAGACCCAGTACTTC.

This sequence joins TRBV11-1 and TRBJ1-2, with TRBD1 as a possible D gene (6 bases). CDR1 is SGHAT and CDR2 is FQDESV in the germline V gene (reference sequence). This CDR3 has 14 amino acids. Trimming pared 3 bases from V and 4 bases from J, leaving 12 bases between. The DNA of the CDR3 is TGTGCCAGCAGCTTCTCCGGGACACCCTATGGCTACACCTTC. Amino acids: CASSFSGTPYGYTF.

This chain links TRBV20-1 with TRBJ1-6, with D tentatively TRBD1 (5 bases). The germline gives CDR1 DFQATT, CDR2 SNEGSKA (reference sequence). V dropped 0 bases and J dropped 7 bases, with 13 bases sitting between them. The CDR3 length is 15 residues. CDR3 in DNA: TGCAGTGCTAGAGAGGTGGGGGAGGGGAATTCACCCCTCCACTTT. As protein: CSAREVGEGNSPLHF.

This chain connects TRBV5-1 to TRBJ2-7, with TRBD1 matching over 8 bases. The CDR3 is 14 amino acids. Germline CDR1 reads SGHRS; CDR2 reads YFSETQ. The junction had 4 bases not matched to a gene; V was cut back by 0 bases and J by 5 bases. CDR3 in amino acids: CASSLARTGNEQYF. DNA for the CDR3: TGCGCCAGCAGCTTGGCCAGGACAGGGAACGAGCAGTACTTC.

This clonotype was observed many times. The J gene is TRBJ1-2, the V gene TRBV29-1, with D unresolved. The CDR3 consists of 13 residues. Germline CDR1 reads SQVTM; CDR2 reads ANQGSEA. Trimming removed 4 bases at V and 0 bases at J, with 9 bases between. CDR3: CSVGRKANYGYTF. The CDR3 nucleotides read TGCAGCGTTGGAAGGAAAGCTAACTATGGCTACACCTTC. Full variable domain (remainder filled in from reference TRBV29-1 and TRBJ1-2): SAVISQKPSRDICQRGTSLTIQCQVDSQVTMMFWYRQQPGQSLTLIATANQGSEATYESGFVIDKFPISRPNLTFSTLTVSNMSPEDSSIYLCSVGRKANYGYTFGSGTRLTVV.

This clonotype appeared a few times. V is TRBV6-1 and J is TRBJ1-2, with no clear D. V gave up 9 bases and J gave up 4 bases, with 12 bases separating them. The CDR3 runs to 12 residues. The V gene's germline CDR1 is MNHNS and CDR2 SASEGT. CDR3 in DNA: TGTGCCAGAGAACGGAGTACCTATGGCTACACCTTC. It yields the protein CARERSTYGYTF.